This T cell receptor beta chain was sequenced during a study of cytomegalovirus exposure and HLA in healthy donors. With 60 Vbeta and 13 Jbeta primers, the PCR was carried out. This table comes from immunoSEQ multiplex PCR, and its TCRdb copy is limited to in-frame clones, with some not included. The table includes approximately 160,000 clones, approximately 81% detected once. Per the germline V gene, CDR1 is SGHDT and CDR2 is YYEEEE. The CDR3 has 16 amino acids. Trimming removed 4 bases at V and 2 bases at J, with 19 bases between. This receptor was identified in a male donor in good health and CMV-seronegative. V and J are TRBV5-6 and TRBJ2-7; D is possibly TRBD2 (5 bases). The sample comprised PBMCs. This CDR3 reads CASSHRGHPSTYEQYF. CDR3 bases: TGTGCCAGCAGCCATCGAGGGCATCCCAGTACCTACGAGCAGTACTTC.